This T cell receptor (beta chain) comes out of a study of blood T cell repertoires in COVID-19. Looking at the study overall: Samples of COVID-19 (acute and convalescent) were obtained from the United States, Italy and Spain. In each case, the material was cDNA or gDNA derived from T cells, B-cell-depleted T cells, or PBMCs.

CDR1 is SGHVS and CDR2 is FQNEAQ in the germline V gene. The ends were cut back, 3 bases at V and 0 bases at J, with 17 bases in the middle. CDR3 length: 18 residues. Method: immunoSEQ multiplex PCR; TCRdb's copy keeps in-frame clones and lacks some. The profile shows about 270,000 clones, approximately 86% of them singletons. The genes are TRBV7-8 and TRBJ2-2; a possible D gene is TRBD2 (6 bases). This receptor was taken from a woman aged 70-85 years with COVID-19, enrolled during active disease. Material for sequencing was peripheral blood. The CDR3 DNA reads TGTGCCAGCAGCTTCCCCCGCTCCGGGGGAGCGAACACCGGGGAGCTGTTTTTT. This codes for CASSFPRSGGANTGELFF.